This TCR beta chain was captured in a study of blood T cell repertoires in COVID-19. Overall study: The United States, Italy and Spain were the sources of the acute and convalescent COVID-19 samples.

Trimming removed 4 bases from V and 8 bases from J, with 17 bases in between. This CDR3 has 14 residues. Germline loops: CDR1 SGHTA, CDR2 FQGNSA. How the authors handled the data: Scientists estimated how many nucleated cells there were by amplifying reference gene primers. The data were produced by immunoSEQ multiplex PCR, yet TCRdb's version contains in-frame clones alone and is incomplete. The V and J calls and clone size are taken from that table; D and trimming were inferred from the DNA. Altogether around 23,000 clones are present, 83% being singletons, with the ten largest covering about 6.7%.

V and J are TRBV7-2 and TRBJ1-2; D is possibly TRBD1 (6 bases). This TCR was recovered from a human donor in a cohort sampled during active COVID-19. Source material: peripheral blood. Here the CDR3 reads CASSSQGRLIGYTF. CDR3 coding DNA: TGTGCCAGCAGCTCCCAGGGGCGACTGATCGGCTACACCTTC.